The clone carrying this TCR beta chain was counted between two and nine times. Its specificity is unknown. These data are taken from a study of T cell repertoires in cytomegalovirus infection. One entry per CDR3 protein, called by TCRdb with MiXCR from the reads. Among around 750,000 distinct CDR3 sequences, over 25% were seen once, and the ten largest hold about an eighth. The CDR3 extends over 21 amino acids. CDR1 and CDR2 (germline): SEHNR, FQNEAQ (reference sequence). The germline V and J ends were trimmed by 1 base and 0 bases, with 25 bases remaining between them. This TCR derives from a human donor in good health (CMV status not recorded). Some clones in this sample may be carry-over from other donors' samples. Source: cultured CD8+ T cells from PBMCs, taken from culture after CMV antigen stimulation. The chain combines TRBV7-9 with TRBJ2-1, with a weak D call TRBD2 (5 bases). CDR3 DNA sequence: TGTGCCAGCAGCTTAGTTCGGGGTAGTCCCGGAACTACTCCCTCCTACAATGAGCAGTTCTTC. This gives the protein CASSLVRGSPGTTPSYNEQFF.